The T cell receptor (beta chain) described here comes from a study of blood T cells in healthy people across ages (dated by TCRdb to the mid-2010s). Turning to the overall study: Template switching captured roughly one uniquely barcoded TCR beta cDNA molecule per two T cells in model experiments. The donors were split into four age groups: young (average around 15 years), middle-aged (39), aged (approximately 60) and long-lived (roughly 88). For two donors (one aged 18 to 29 and one aged 80 or older), the study analyzed two additional independent replicas of 1 million unique cDNA reads from the same blood draw. Using deep sequencing normalized with unique cDNA molecular identifiers, the study measured how TCR beta repertoire diversity changes with age.

Donors were under 40 systemically healthy Caucasian individuals from Russia aged roughly 6 to 90 years. Ten milliliters of peripheral blood were drawn from each donor into EDTA-treated Vacutainer tubes. Ficoll-Paque density-gradient centrifugation was used to isolate PBMCs, with at least 7 million per sample. Trizol reagent was used to extract total RNA from the PBMCs, yielding at least 5 micrograms per sample. Naive CD45RAhigh/CD27high T cell percentages were measured by flow cytometry on a PBMC aliquot from every donor. Points the paper makes about the study in general: Total diversity estimates from one million sequenced T cells were considered lower bounds and underestimates. Since profiling was done on bulk unsorted PBMCs, naive and antigen-experienced compartments could not be conclusively compared. There was a strong correlation between observed TCR beta diversity and the percentage of naive T cells measured by flow cytometry. Compared with the aged group, the long-lived group had more naive CD4+ T cells, fewer expanded clones and increased TCR diversity, a pattern suggesting age selection. Donor CMV infection status was unknown, potentially confounding age-related changes in expanded clonotypes. Observed TCR beta diversity per million T cells fell roughly linearly with age, and a significant reduction was already apparent by age roughly 40.

Via the germline V gene, CDR1 is SGHTA and CDR2 FQGNSA. Trimming leaves V shorter by 3 bases and J shorter by 3 bases, with the junction holding 3 bases beyond the gene matches. Its CDR3 holds 14 amino acids, cysteine through phenylalanine. The kept DNA is CDR3 alone, 42 bases in frame from the first base. Libraries were constructed by 5' RACE. Data came from an Illumina HiSeq 2500. A second PCR of about 6 to 12 cycles was run with a J-beta primer mix and a sample-barcoded 5' primer. A template-switch 5' adaptor carrying 12 random nucleotides introduced a unique molecular identifier onto each TCR beta cDNA molecule. At least 2.5 million CDR3-containing paired-end reads were obtained from each sample. First-strand cDNA synthesis was performed from all RNA using the Mint cDNA synthesis kit, with priming by a TRBC-specific oligonucleotide. After uracil-DNA glycosylase treatment, a first 18-cycle PCR used universal primers M1SS and BC2_uni_R on all cDNA. Regarding the original processing steps: For normalization, 1 million high-quality reads were randomly selected from each sample, with every read carrying a distinct molecular identifier. Reads with shared molecular identifiers were discarded instead of being binned into consensus sequences. MiTCR, run with a Q25 quality threshold and the strictest error-elimination algorithm, handled CDR3 identification, clonotype clustering and error correction. A nonparametric unseen species model with Euler transformation was used to estimate a lower bound on total TCR beta diversity. Clones were called with MiXCR by TCRdb after fastp trimmed the public reads at Q25, and only in-frame beta chains were retained. Each CDR3 protein gets just one entry, which takes the most common genes and DNA from the rows behind it. For this entry, the V and J calls and clone size follow TCRdb and not the study's own pipeline. In all, the sample holds more than 750,000 distinct CDR3 sequences, and almost 30% of those were seen once. Roughly a tenth of the sample lies in the top ten.

As concerns this clonotype: The specificity of this receptor is unknown. Nothing much larger sits one base from this clone, and base qualities are not available.

These data also formed part of another study, on T cells of mothers and their children. The second study's authors report: The donors were nine systemically healthy Caucasian individuals, made up of three mothers and their six children. cDNA synthesis consumed the entire amount of extracted RNA, loaded at about 1.5 ug RNA in each 15 ul reaction. Sample barcodes and 2-4 random nucleotides were added via the M1S primer in the second PCR. Each mother yielded over 8 million TCR beta CDR3 reads and each child 2.5 million to 3 million reads. In both related and unrelated pairs, thymic selection shapes the output of TCR recombination in a similar way, with inherited differences having only a minor effect. Normalized repertoire overlap was always slightly but never significantly higher in related than unrelated mother-child pairs. Persistent microchimeric T cell clones were not detected, at a sensitivity of 85 to 100 clones per million clonotypes. To look for features that set related mother-child pairs apart from unrelated individuals, the researchers ran deep NGS to compare the TCR beta repertoires of mothers and children. On average, the children were approximately 11 +/- 4 years old, while the mothers were 40 +/- 4 years old. Libraries were sequenced on Illumina HiSeq 2000 with 100+100 nt paired-end reads after adapter ligation with NEBNext reagents. To prevent cross-contamination, the mother and child libraries were prepared a month apart and were sequenced in separate runs. For each donor, between 500,000 and 2,000,000 distinct TCR beta clonotypes were identified. Naive TCR beta clonotypes were estimated from low-frequency clonotypes matched to each donor's FACS-determined naive share, without sorting.

The chain joins TRBV7-2 to TRBJ2-5; TRBD2 matches 8 bases in the middle. The sequenced material came from blood. The TCR was taken from a woman between 40 and 55 years old in good health. The CDR3 region: CASSFILAEETQYF. The DNA reads as follows: TGTGCCAGCAGCTTTATACTAGCGGAAGAGACCCAGTACTTC. Extended through the reference TRBV7-2 and TRBJ2-5 proteins, this CDR3 yields the full variable domain: GAGVSQSPSNKVTEKGKDVELRCDPISGHTALYWYRQSLGQGLEFLIYFQGNSAPDKSGLPSDRFSAERTGGSVSTLTIQRTQQEDSAVYLCASSFILAEETQYFGPGTRLLVL.